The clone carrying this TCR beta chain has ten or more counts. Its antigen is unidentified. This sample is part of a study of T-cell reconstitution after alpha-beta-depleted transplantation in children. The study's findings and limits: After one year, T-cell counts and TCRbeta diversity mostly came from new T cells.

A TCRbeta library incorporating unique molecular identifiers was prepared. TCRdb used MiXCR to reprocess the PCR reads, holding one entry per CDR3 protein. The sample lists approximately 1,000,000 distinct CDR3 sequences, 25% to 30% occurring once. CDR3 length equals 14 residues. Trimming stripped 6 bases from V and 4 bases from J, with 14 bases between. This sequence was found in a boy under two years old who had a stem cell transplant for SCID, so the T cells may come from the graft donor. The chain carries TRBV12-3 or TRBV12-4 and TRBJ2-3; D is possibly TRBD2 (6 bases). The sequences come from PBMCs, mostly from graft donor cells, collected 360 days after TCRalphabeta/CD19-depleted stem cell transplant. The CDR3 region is CASSRLVPPDTQYF. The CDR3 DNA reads TGTGCCAGCAGCCGACTAGTGCCCCCAGATACGCAGTATTTT.